This T cell receptor (beta chain) was identified in a study of PD-1 blockade in classical Hodgkin lymphoma. Every patient was affected by relapse after autologous stem cell transplantation, while exposure to brentuximab vedotin was not uniform. This clone showed up just a few times. The table came from immunoSEQ multiplex PCR; TCRdb's copy has only in-frame clones and leaves some out. The sample has approximately 19,000 clones; over 65% are singletons. Losses at the gene ends were 4 bases for V and 6 bases for J; bases not matched to a gene: 7. Germline values: CDR1 SGHDN, CDR2 FVKESK. CDR3 length: 14 residues.

The sequences come from peripheral blood mononuclear cells (PBMCs), collected before the second cycle of nivolumab. The receptor comes from a human donor with classical Hodgkin lymphoma. This chain uses TRBV14 with TRBJ1-2; 8 bases are shared with TRBD1. In nucleotides, the CDR3 is TGTGCCAGCAGCCCAGGGGGCGCCCGGCATGGCTACACCTTC. This sequence encodes CASSPGGARHGYTF.